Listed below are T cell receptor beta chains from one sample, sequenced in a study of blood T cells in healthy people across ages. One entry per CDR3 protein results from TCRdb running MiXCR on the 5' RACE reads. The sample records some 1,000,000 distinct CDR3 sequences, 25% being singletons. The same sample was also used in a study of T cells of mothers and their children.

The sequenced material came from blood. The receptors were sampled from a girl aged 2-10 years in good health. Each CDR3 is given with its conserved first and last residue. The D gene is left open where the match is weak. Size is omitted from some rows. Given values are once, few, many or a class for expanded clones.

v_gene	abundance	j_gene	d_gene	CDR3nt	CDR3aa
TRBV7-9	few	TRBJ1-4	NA	TGTGCCAGCAGCTTAACGACAGATCTAACCGAAAAACTGTTTTTT	CASSLTTDLTEKLFF
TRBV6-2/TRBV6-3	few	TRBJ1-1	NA	TGTGCCAGCAGTCCGATGGTTGGGAAAGCTTTCTTT	CASSPMVGKAFF
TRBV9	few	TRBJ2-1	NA	TGTGCCAGCAGCGTCTGGACCGAGGACAATGAGCAGTTCTTC	CASSVWTEDNEQFF
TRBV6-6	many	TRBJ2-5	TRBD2	TGTGCCAGCAGGCTCGGGGGGGAGACCCAGTACTTC	CASRLGGETQYF
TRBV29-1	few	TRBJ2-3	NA	TGCAGCGTTTTCGGACGAAGCACAGATACGCAGTATTTT	CSVFGRSTDTQYF
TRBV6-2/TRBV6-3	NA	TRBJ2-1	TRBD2	TGTGCCAGCAGTTACGAGGCGGGGGGCCATCAGTTCTTC	CASSYEAGGHQFF
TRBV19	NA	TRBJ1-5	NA	TGTGCCAGTACCCCGGGGGCCCCCAATCAGCCCCAGCATTTT	CASTPGAPNQPQHF
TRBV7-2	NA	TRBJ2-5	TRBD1	TGTGCCAGCAGCTTAACTTCAGGGGGAGTAAAGACCCAGTACTTC	CASSLTSGGVKTQYF
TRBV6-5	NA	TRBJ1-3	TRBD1	TGTGCCAGCAGTTACTTCCAGGGGGCTCTCTCTGGAAACACCATATATTTT	CASSYFQGALSGNTIYF
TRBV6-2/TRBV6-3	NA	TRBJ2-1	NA	TGTGCCAGCAGTTACTCGAGCAGGGGCAACGAGCAGTTCTTC	CASSYSSRGNEQFF
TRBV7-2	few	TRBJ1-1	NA	TGTGCCAGCAGCTTAGGAGGGGTGAGTGAAGCTTTCTTT	CASSLGGVSEAFF
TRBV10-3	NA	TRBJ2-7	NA	TGTGCCGGGGGGGACAGGACAATCTACGAGCAGTACTTC	CAGGDRTIYEQYF
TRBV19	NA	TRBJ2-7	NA	TGTGCCAGTAGTAAGTGGGCCGAGGAGCGGTACTTC	CASSKWAEERYF
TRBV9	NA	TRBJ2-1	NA	TGTGCCAGCAGTGGACAGCCCGACTACAATGAGCAGTTCTTC	CASSGQPDYNEQFF
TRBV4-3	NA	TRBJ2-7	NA	TGCGCCAGCAGCCAAGAGGGGGACGGAACCTACGAGCAGTACTTC	CASSQEGDGTYEQYF